This T cell receptor beta chain was identified in a study of OX40 agonist ivuxolimab in advanced cancers. Study-wide context: Patients got intravenous ivuxolimab at 0.01 to 10 mg/kg every 2 weeks. Every patient in dose escalation had hepatocellular carcinoma, melanoma, renal cell or head and neck cancer. Findings of the study overall: The average count of expanded clones was higher among CD8+ T cells than among CD4+. Clonal expansion from baseline to week 6 occurred in both CD4+ and CD8+ T cells.

The CDR3 runs to 13 residues. The V end was cut by 3 bases, the J end by 6 bases, with 10 bases between. Germline V gene sequence: CDR1 SSHAT, CDR2 FNYEAQ (reference sequence). Turning to this clone: Its matching antigen is unknown.

Profiled with immunoSEQ multiplex PCR; TCRdb holds only in-frame clones, not every one. The repertoire holds tens of thousands of clones, with around four fifths as singletons. The sequence derives from an adult with an advanced solid tumor such as melanoma, head and neck, liver or kidney cancer. V is TRBV7-7 and J is TRBJ2-3; D is unresolved. The material was CD4+ or CD8+ T cells sorted from blood, obtained in a trial of the OX40 agonist ivuxolimab. CDR3 protein: CASSFTQSDTQYF. The CDR3 coding sequence is TGTGCCAGCAGCTTCACCCAGTCTGATACGCAGTATTTT.